Listed here are 8 T cell receptor beta chains from one sample, sequenced in a study of blood T cell repertoires in COVID-19. TCRdb's table, derived via immunoSEQ multiplex PCR, lists solely in-frame clones and lacks some. The sample shows roughly 380,000 clones, roughly nine tenths of them seen only once. What was sequenced was peripheral blood. The source of these receptors is a woman aged 60 to 75 with COVID-19, enrolled during active disease.

The rearrangement uses TRBV2 and TRBJ1-2, with D tentatively TRBD1 (5 bases). The germline V gene has CDR1 SNHLY and CDR2 FYNNEI. The CDR3 length is 12 residues. Trimming shortened V by 8 bases and J by 8 bases, and 15 bases separated the two germline ends. The CDR3 is CASVARAKGYTF. CDR3 sequence (DNA): TGTGCCAGCGTCGCCAGGGCGAAAGGCTACACCTTC. Using reference TRBV2 and TRBJ1-2 for the parts outside the CDR3, the full variable domain is EPEVTQTPSHQVTQMGQEVILRCVPISNHLYFYWYRQILGQKVEFLVSFYNNEISEKSEIFDDQFSVERPDGSNFTLKIRSTKLEDSAMYFCASVARAKGYTFGSGTRLTVV.

The V gene is TRBV19, the J gene TRBJ2-1; TRBD2 matches 11 bases. The germline CDR1 and CDR2 sequences are LNHDA and SQIVND (reference sequence). The CDR3 totals 15 residues. V was pared by 1 base and J by 8 bases, with 4 bases of the junction left unmatched. Here the CDR3 reads CASSIVSGGAHEQFF. The CDR3 DNA is TGTGCCAGTAGTATAGTTAGCGGGGGGGCCCATGAGCAGTTCTTC.

This clone was detected once. The J gene is TRBJ1-2, the V gene TRBV27, with 9 bases identical to TRBD1. The CDR3 contains 15 residues. Germline V CDR1 and CDR2: MNHEY, SMNVEV (reference sequence). The V gene end was trimmed by 7 bases and the J gene end by 4 bases; junction bases not matched to a gene: 10. CDR3 DNA: TGTGCCAGCAAGGGGACAGGGCAATTGGGCTATGGCTACACCTTC. Translation: CASKGTGQLGYGYTF.

The chain couples TRBV9 to TRBJ1-3; D unresolved. Between the trimmed V and J ends, which lost 4 bases and 4 bases, there was a span of 9 bases. The CDR3 has 13 amino acids. Per germline, CDR1 SGDLS and CDR2 YYNGEE. The CDR3 sequence: CASSRRWGNTIYF. The CDR3 DNA reads TGTGCCAGCAGCCGCCGGTGGGGAAACACCATATATTTT.

The CDR3 DNA sequence: TGTGCCAGCAGCTTAGGGCCGACAGTGACCGGCGGAAACACCATATATTTT. Protein sequence: CASSLGPTVTGGNTIYF. This chain uses TRBV11-2 with TRBJ1-3; tentatively, D is TRBD1 (5 bases). From germline, CDR1 is SGHAT and CDR2 FQNNGV. The V end was cut by 1 base, the J end by 4 bases, with 17 bases between. The CDR3 is made up of 17 amino acids.

The gene calls are TRBV7-9 and TRBJ1-4; D not resolved. The CDR3 covers 17 residues. V shed 0 bases and J shed 0 bases, with 11 bases lying between them. Germline lookup yields CDR1 SEHNR and CDR2 FQNEAQ (reference sequence). CDR3: CASSLAPGSATNEKLFF. DNA for the CDR3: TGTGCCAGCAGCTTAGCGCCGGGGTCTGCAACTAATGAAAAACTGTTTTTT.

V gene TRBV2 combines with J gene TRBJ1-1; D may be TRBD1 (6 bases). The ends were cut back, 4 bases at V and 10 bases at J, with 19 bases in the middle. CDR1 is SNHLY and CDR2 is FYNNEI in the germline V gene. The CDR3 consists of 14 residues. This chain's CDR3 is CASSGMVVGQPAFF. The CDR3 bases are TGTGCCAGCAGTGGAATGGTTGTGGGACAACCAGCTTTCTTT.

The chain links TRBV7-9 to TRBJ2-3, with D unclear. The CDR3 contains 13 residues. The germline V gene has CDR1 SEHNR and CDR2 FQNEAQ (reference sequence). Deletions cut 1 base from V and 5 bases from J, with 7 bases between. The CDR3 protein is CASSLGSLDTQYF. Here the CDR3 DNA reads TGTGCCAGCAGCTTAGGGAGTCTAGATACGCAGTATTTT.